A selection of T cell receptor beta chains follows, all from one sample in a study of regulatory T cells in long-lasting Graves disease. TCRdb processed the multiplex PCR reads anew with MiXCR; each CDR3 protein has one entry. The data show under 300,000 distinct CDR3 sequences, 20% to 25% seen once. The starting material was peripheral blood mononuclear cells (PBMCs), obtained at new diagnosis, from a patient treated with antithyroid drugs. The source of these receptors is a female donor with Graves disease. The CDR3 runs from the conserved cysteine through the conserved F or W. The D gene is left open where the match is weak. A clone size is listed for some rows: how often the clone was seen (once, few, many), or a class if it is expanded.

J gene: TRBJ2-5; D gene: NA; V gene: TRBV20-1; clone size: NA; CDR3 protein: CSAVGPSGETQYF; CDR3 DNA: TGCAGTGCGGTTGGACCGAGCGGGGAGACCCAGTACTTC
J gene: TRBJ2-1; D gene: NA; V gene: TRBV20-1; clone size: many; CDR3 protein: CSARFRAPRSYNEQFF; CDR3 DNA: TGCAGTGCTAGATTTAGGGCTCCCCGCTCCTACAATGAGCAGTTCTTC
J gene: TRBJ2-5; D gene: TRBD1; V gene: TRBV28; clone size: many; CDR3 protein: CASRATGGRYQETQYF; CDR3 DNA: TGTGCCAGCAGAGCGACAGGGGGCCGATACCAAGAGACCCAGTACTTC
J gene: TRBJ2-7; D gene: NA; V gene: TRBV11-3; clone size: many; CDR3 protein: CASSRDTRYEQYF; CDR3 DNA: TGTGCCAGCAGCCGGGACACCCGATACGAGCAGTACTTC
J gene: TRBJ2-3; D gene: NA; V gene: TRBV7-3; clone size: many; CDR3 protein: CASSPIPGDTQYF; CDR3 DNA: TGTGCCAGCAGCCCCATCCCGGGGGATACGCAGTATTTT
J gene: TRBJ2-7; D gene: NA; V gene: TRBV11-2; clone size: many; CDR3 protein: CASSWGSKATLTAYEQYF; CDR3 DNA: TGTGCCAGCAGCTGGGGGTCAAAGGCCACGTTAACCGCCTACGAGCAGTACTTC
J gene: TRBJ2-7; D gene: TRBD2; V gene: TRBV6-2/TRBV6-3; clone size: many; CDR3 protein: CASSETSGGYEQYF; CDR3 DNA: TGTGCCAGCAGTGAAACTAGCGGGGGCTACGAGCAGTACTTC
J gene: TRBJ1-2; D gene: NA; V gene: TRBV15; clone size: NA; CDR3 protein: CATSRSFREGYTF; CDR3 DNA: TGTGCCACCAGCAGATCTTTTAGGGAAGGCTACACCTTC
J gene: TRBJ1-4; D gene: TRBD1; V gene: TRBV20-1; clone size: many; CDR3 protein: CSADGQGASEKLFF; CDR3 DNA: TGCAGTGCAGACGGACAGGGGGCGAGTGAAAAACTGTTTTTT
J gene: TRBJ1-1; D gene: NA; V gene: TRBV2; clone size: many; CDR3 protein: CAILTRNTEAFF; CDR3 DNA: TGTGCCATATTAACGAGGAACACTGAAGCTTTCTTT
J gene: TRBJ2-7; D gene: NA; V gene: TRBV6-2/TRBV6-3; clone size: NA; CDR3 protein: CASSYAESYEQYF; CDR3 DNA: TGTGCCAGCAGTTACGCCGAGTCCTACGAGCAGTACTTC